This T cell receptor beta chain was sequenced during a study of blood T cell repertoires in COVID-19. Method: immunoSEQ multiplex PCR; TCRdb's copy keeps in-frame clones and lacks some. This table holds 200,000 to 250,000 clones, 65% to 85% found once. The V and J ends lost 4 bases and 7 bases respectively, with 12 bases between them. The CDR3 is 14 residues long. CDR1 and CDR2 from the germline V gene are SGHRS and YFSETQ. The specimen sequenced was PBMCs or T cells enriched from blood (not recorded which). The chain links TRBV5-1 to TRBJ1-6; no firm D call. This receptor was obtained from a woman in her 40s with acute COVID-19. The CDR3 spells CASSSGIGNSPLHF. The CDR3 coding sequence is TGCGCCAGCAGCAGCGGGATCGGAAATTCACCCCTCCACTTT.